A single sample is the source of the 9 T cell receptor beta chains below, sequenced in a study of OX40 agonist ivuxolimab in advanced cancers. Data came from immunoSEQ multiplex PCR; TCRdb stores just in-frame clones and leaves some out. The repertoire holds about 83,000 clones, with under 95% as singletons. Source: CD4+ or CD8+ T cells sorted from blood, taken in a trial of the OX40 agonist ivuxolimab. The receptors stem from an adult with an advanced solid tumor such as melanoma, head and neck, liver or kidney cancer.

The V and J genes are TRBV11-2 and TRBJ2-3, with no clear D. Trimming pared 2 bases from V and 3 bases from J, leaving 6 bases between. The CDR3 totals 13 residues. Germline values: CDR1 SGHAT, CDR2 FQNNGV. CDR3: CASSLRATDTQYF. In DNA, the CDR3 is TGTGCCAGCAGCTTACGGGCGACAGATACGCAGTATTTT.

The V and J genes are TRBV6-5 and TRBJ1-5; no definite D call. The CDR3 contains 14 residues. V was clipped by 3 bases and J by 7 bases, with 13 bases between them. From germline, CDR1 is MNHEY and CDR2 SVGAGI. The CDR3: CASSYGLGGQPQHF. DNA for the CDR3: TGTGCCAGCAGTTATGGACTGGGCGGCCAGCCCCAGCATTTT.

This clone was observed a few times. The rearrangement uses TRBV7-8 and TRBJ2-1; 15 nucleotides match TRBD2. The CDR3 is 16 amino acids. The V and J ends lost 5 bases and 8 bases, in that order; junction bases with no gene match: 7. Per germline, CDR1 SGHVS and CDR2 FQNEAQ. CDR3 amino acids: CASSLLGLAGGYEQFF. The CDR3 DNA is TGTGCCAGCAGCCTTCTGGGACTAGCGGGGGGATATGAGCAGTTCTTC. The full variable domain, its missing parts supplied by reference TRBV7-8 and TRBJ2-1, is GAGVSQSPRYKVAKRGQDVALRCDPISGHVSLFWYQQALGQGPEFLTYFQNEAQLDKSGLPSDRFFAERPEGSVSTLKIQRTQQEDSAVYLCASSLLGLAGGYEQFFGPGTRLTVL.

This chain links TRBV4-3 with TRBJ1-2; D gene ambiguous. Looked up from germline, CDR1 is LGHNA and CDR2 is YSLEER. The CDR3 extends over 17 amino acids. V was trimmed by 0 bases and J by 1 base, leaving 15 bases between them. The CDR3 here is CASSQDRSAEINYGYTF. Here the CDR3 DNA reads TGCGCCAGCAGCCAAGATCGTTCAGCAGAAATTAACTATGGCTACACCTTC.

V is TRBV29-1 and J is TRBJ2-3; 10 nucleotides line up with TRBD2. This CDR3 is built from 13 residues. After removal of 7 bases from V and 3 bases from J, the junction contained 4 bases not matched to a gene. Germline assignment: CDR1 SQVTM and CDR2 ANQGSEA. The CDR3 nucleotides are TGCAGCGGGGATAGCGGGGGGACAGATACGCAGTATTTT. Its protein is CSGDSGGTDTQYF.

The chain is built from TRBV6-6 and TRBJ2-7, with 7 bases fitting TRBD2. With 11 bases clipped from V and 2 bases from J, the junction kept 18 bases outside the gene matches. The CDR3 has 16 residues. Germline CDR1 is MNHNY and CDR2 is SVGAGI (reference sequence). CDR3 DNA: TGTGCCGCGGGAGAGGAAACCCTCGGACGACCCTACGAGCAGTACTTC. This gives the protein CAAGEETLGRPYEQYF.

J is TRBJ2-5 and V is TRBV5-6; maybe TRBD2 (6 bases). This CDR3 has 16 amino acids. V lost 4 bases, J lost 5 bases, and 21 bases lay in between. CDR1 is SGHDT, CDR2 YYEEEE, per germline. The CDR3 loop reads CASSDTISGVGETQYF. In nucleotides, the CDR3 is TGTGCCAGCAGCGATACCATATCGGGGGTAGGCGAGACCCAGTACTTC.

J is TRBJ2-3 and V is TRBV29-1; D may be TRBD1 (5 bases). The CDR3 extends over 14 amino acids. The germline V gene encodes CDR1 SQVTM and CDR2 ANQGSEA. The V end was cut by 3 bases, the J end by 3 bases, with 13 bases between. CDR3 sequence reads: CSVDLGVVTDTQYF. Written as DNA, the CDR3 is TGCAGCGTTGATTTAGGGGTGGTAACAGATACGCAGTATTTT.

The J gene is TRBJ1-5, the V gene TRBV28; D uncertain. Per the germline V gene, CDR1 is MDHEN and CDR2 is SYDVKM. This CDR3 contains 13 residues. Trimming removed 7 bases from V and 3 bases from J, with 10 bases in between. The CDR3 loop reads CASNLGFNQPQHF. For the CDR3, the DNA is TGTGCCAGCAATTTGGGTTTCAATCAGCCCCAGCATTTT. Full variable domain (outside the CDR3, taken from reference TRBV28 and TRBJ1-5): DVKVTQSSRYLVKRTGEKVFLECVQDMDHENMFWYRQDPGLGLRLIYFSYDVKMKEKGDIPEGYSVSREKKERFSLILESASTNQTSMYLCASNLGFNQPQHFGDGTRLSIL.